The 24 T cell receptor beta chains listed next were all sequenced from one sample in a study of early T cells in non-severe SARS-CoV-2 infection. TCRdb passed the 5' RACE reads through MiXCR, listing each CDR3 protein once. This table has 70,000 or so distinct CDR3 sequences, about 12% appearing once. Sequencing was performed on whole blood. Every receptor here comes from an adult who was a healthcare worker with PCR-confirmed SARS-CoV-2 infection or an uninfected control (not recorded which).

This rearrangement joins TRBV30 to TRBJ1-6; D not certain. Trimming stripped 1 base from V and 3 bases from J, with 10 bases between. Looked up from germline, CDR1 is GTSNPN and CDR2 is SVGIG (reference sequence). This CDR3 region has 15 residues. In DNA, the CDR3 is TGTGCCTGGAGTGGAGCGGACGGCTATAATTCACCCCTCCACTTT. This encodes CAWSGADGYNSPLHF. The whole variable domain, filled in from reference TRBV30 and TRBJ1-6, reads SQTIHQWPATLVQPVGSPLSLECTVEGTSNPNLYWYRQAAGRGLQLLFYSVGIGQISSEVPQNLSASRPQDRQFILSSKKLLLSDSGFYLCAWSGADGYNSPLHFGNGTRLTVT.

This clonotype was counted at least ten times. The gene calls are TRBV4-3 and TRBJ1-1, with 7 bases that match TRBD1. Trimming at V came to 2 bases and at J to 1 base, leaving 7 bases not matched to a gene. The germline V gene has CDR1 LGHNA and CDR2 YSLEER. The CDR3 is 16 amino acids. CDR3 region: CASSQLLTGTNTEAFF. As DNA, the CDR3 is TGCGCCAGCAGCCAACTATTGACAGGGACGAACACTGAAGCTTTCTTT.

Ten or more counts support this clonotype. The CDR3 protein is CSVMTGTAYEQYF. The CDR3 coding sequence is TGCAGCGTGATGACAGGGACAGCCTACGAGCAGTACTTC. This chain links TRBV29-1 with TRBJ2-7; 7 bases line up with TRBD1. The trim removed 6 bases at V and 2 bases at J, leaving 7 bases unmatched. The CDR3 length is 13 residues. The V gene's germline CDR1 is SQVTM and CDR2 ANQGSEA.

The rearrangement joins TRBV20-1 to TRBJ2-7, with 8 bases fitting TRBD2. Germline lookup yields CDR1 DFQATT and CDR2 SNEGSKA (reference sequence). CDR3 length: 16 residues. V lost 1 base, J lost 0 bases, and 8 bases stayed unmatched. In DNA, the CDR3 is TGCAGTGCTAGAGTAGCGGGGTGGACGAGCTCCTACGAGCAGTACTTC. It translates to CSARVAGWTSSYEQYF.

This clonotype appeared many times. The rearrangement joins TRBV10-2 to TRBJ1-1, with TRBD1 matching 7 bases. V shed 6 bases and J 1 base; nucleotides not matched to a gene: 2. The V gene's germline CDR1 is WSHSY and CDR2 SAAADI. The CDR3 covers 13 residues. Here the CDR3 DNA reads TGCGCCAGCAGCCGGACAGGGAACACTGAAGCTTTCTTT. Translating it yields CASSRTGNTEAFF.

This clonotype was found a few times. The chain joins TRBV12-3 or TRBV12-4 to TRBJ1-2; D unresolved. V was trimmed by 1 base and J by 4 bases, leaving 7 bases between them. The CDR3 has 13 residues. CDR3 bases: TGTGCCAGCAGTTTAGGCGGCTTCTATGGCTACACCTTC. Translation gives CASSLGGFYGYTF.

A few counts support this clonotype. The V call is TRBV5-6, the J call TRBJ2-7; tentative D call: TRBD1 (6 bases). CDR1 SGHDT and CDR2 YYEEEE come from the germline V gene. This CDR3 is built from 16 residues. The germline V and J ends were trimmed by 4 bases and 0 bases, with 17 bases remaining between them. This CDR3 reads CASSEAGTPSSYEQYF. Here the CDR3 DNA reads TGTGCCAGCAGCGAAGCCGGGACACCGAGCTCCTACGAGCAGTACTTC.

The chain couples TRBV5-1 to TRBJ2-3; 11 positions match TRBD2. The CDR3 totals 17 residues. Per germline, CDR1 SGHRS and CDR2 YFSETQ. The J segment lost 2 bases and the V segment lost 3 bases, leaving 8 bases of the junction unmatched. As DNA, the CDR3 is TGCGCCAGCAGCTGGACACCGGGACTAGCGGTCACAGATACGCAGTATTTT. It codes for CASSWTPGLAVTDTQYF.

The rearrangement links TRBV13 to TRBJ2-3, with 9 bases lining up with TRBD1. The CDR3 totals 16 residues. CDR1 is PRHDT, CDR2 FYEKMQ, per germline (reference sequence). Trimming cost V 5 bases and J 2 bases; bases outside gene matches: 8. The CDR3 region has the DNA TGTGCCAGCAGCCCCATGACAGGGGGATACACAGATACGCAGTATTTT. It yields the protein CASSPMTGGYTDTQYF.

In DNA, the CDR3 is TGTGCCAGCAGCAAAGATGGGTCGGGACAGCAAGAGACCCAGTACTTC. This gives the protein CASSKDGSGQQETQYF. The chain joins TRBV21-1 to TRBJ2-5; the table's D call, TRBD1, was not checked against the DNA. TRBV21-1 counts as a pseudogene. The CDR3 is 16 amino acids.

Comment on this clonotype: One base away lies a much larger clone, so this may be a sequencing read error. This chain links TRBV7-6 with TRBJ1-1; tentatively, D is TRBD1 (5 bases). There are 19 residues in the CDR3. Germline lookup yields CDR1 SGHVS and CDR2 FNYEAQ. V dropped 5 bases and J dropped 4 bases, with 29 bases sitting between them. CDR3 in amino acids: CASSTPSHKGPHSGTEAFF. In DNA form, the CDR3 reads TGTGCCAGCAGCACCCCTTCTCACAAGGGGCCGCATTCGGGCACTGAAGCTTTCTTT.

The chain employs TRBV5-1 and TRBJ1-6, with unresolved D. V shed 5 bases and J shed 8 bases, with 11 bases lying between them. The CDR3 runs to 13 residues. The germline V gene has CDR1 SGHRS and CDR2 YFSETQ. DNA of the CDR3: TGCGCCAGCAGAGTATTGGAAGATTCACCCCTCCACTTT. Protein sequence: CASRVLEDSPLHF. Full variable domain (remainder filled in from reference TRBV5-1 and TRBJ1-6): KAGVTQTPRYLIKTRGQQVTLSCSPISGHRSVSWYQQTPGQGLQFLFEYFSETQRNKGNFPGRFSGRQFSNSRSEMNVSTLELGDSALYLCASRVLEDSPLHFGNGTRLTVT.

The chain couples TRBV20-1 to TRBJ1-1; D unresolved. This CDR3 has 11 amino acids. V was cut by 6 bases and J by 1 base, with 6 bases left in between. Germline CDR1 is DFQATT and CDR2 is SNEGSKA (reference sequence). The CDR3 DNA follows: TGCAGTGCCCACAAGAACACTGAAGCTTTCTTT. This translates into CSAHKNTEAFF.

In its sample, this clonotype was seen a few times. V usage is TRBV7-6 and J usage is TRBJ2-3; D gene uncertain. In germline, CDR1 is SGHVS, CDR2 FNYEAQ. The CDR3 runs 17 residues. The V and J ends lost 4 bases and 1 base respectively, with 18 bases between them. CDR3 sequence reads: CASSSYLQDEGTDTQYF. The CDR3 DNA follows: TGTGCCAGCAGCTCGTATCTCCAGGACGAGGGCACAGATACGCAGTATTTT.

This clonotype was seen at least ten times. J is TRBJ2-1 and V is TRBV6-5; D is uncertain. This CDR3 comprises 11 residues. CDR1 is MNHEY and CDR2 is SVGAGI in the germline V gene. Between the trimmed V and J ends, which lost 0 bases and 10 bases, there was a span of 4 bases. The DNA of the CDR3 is TGTGCCAGCAGTTACTCCCACGAGCAGTTCTTC. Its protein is CASSYSHEQFF.

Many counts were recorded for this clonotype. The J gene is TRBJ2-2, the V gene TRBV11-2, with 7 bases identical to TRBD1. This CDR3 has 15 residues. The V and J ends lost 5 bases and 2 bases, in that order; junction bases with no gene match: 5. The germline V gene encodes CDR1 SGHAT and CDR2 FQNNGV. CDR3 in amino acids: CASSPGQINTGELFF. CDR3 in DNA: TGTGCCAGCAGCCCGGGACAGATTAACACCGGGGAGCTGTTTTTT.

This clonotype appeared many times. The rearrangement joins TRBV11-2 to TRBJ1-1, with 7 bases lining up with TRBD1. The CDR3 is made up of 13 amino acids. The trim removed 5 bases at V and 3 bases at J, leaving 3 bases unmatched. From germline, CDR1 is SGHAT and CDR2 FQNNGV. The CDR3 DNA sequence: TGTGCCAGCAGCGCACAGGGGTACACTGAAGCTTTCTTT. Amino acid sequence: CASSAQGYTEAFF.

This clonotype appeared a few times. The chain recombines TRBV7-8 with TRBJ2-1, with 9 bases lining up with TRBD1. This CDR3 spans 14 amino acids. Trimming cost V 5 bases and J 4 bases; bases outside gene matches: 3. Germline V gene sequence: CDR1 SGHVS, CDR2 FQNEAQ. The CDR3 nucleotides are TGTGCCAGCAGCCCGGACAGGGGTTACAATGAGCAGTTCTTC. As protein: CASSPDRGYNEQFF. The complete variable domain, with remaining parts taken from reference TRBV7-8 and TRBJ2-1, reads GAGVSQSPRYKVAKRGQDVALRCDPISGHVSLFWYQQALGQGPEFLTYFQNEAQLDKSGLPSDRFFAERPEGSVSTLKIQRTQQEDSAVYLCASSPDRGYNEQFFGPGTRLTVL.

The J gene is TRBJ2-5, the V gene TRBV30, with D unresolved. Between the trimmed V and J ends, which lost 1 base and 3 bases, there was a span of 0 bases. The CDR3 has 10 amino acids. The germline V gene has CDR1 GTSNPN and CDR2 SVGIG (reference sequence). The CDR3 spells CAWSEETQYF. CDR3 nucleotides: TGTGCCTGGAGTGAAGAGACCCAGTACTTC.

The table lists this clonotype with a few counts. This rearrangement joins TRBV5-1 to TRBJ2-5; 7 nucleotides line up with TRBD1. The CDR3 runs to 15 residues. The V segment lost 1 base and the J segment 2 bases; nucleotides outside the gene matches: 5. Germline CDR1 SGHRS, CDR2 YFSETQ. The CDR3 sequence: CASSLSPGQQETQYF. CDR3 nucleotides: TGCGCCAGCAGCTTGTCACCGGGACAGCAAGAGACCCAGTACTTC.

CDR3 sequence reads: CASSPSGTAKGAEAFF. The CDR3 DNA reads TGTGCCAGCTCACCAAGCGGGACAGCTAAAGGGGCTGAAGCTTTCTTT. The chain is built from TRBV18 and TRBJ1-1; 7 positions match TRBD1. Germline V lookup: CDR1 KGHSH, CDR2 LQKENI. CDR3 size: 16 residues. V trimming: 2 bases; J trimming: 6 bases; junction bases outside the gene matches: 12.

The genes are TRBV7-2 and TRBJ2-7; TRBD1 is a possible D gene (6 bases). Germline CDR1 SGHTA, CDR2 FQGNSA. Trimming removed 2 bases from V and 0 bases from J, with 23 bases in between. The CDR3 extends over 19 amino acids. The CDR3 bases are TGTGCCAGCAGCTTATGGCATCCCTCCGGGACACCCGTCTCCTACGAGCAGTACTTC. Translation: CASSLWHPSGTPVSYEQYF.

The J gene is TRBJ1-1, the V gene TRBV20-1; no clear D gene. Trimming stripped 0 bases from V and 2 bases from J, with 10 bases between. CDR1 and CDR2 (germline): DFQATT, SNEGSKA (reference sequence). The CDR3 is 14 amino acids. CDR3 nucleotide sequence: TGCAGTGCTAGAGATCGAACTGCTAACACTGAAGCTTTCTTT. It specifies CSARDRTANTEAFF.

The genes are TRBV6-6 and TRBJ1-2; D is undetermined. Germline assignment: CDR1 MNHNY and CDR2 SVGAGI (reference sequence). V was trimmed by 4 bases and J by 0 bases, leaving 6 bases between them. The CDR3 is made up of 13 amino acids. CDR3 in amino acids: CASSLMTNYGYTF. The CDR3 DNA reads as TGTGCCAGCAGTTTAATGACTAACTATGGCTACACCTTC.